The source of this TCR beta chain is a study of monozygotic twins with inflammatory bowel disease. UMIs were attached via template switching, each with a 6-nucleotide sample barcode. From the 5' RACE reads, TCRdb lists one entry per CDR3 protein and no DNA. This sample's table has about 300,000 distinct CDR3 sequences. Whole blood served as the source of total RNA, and no T cell sorting took place. General study points: Especially where disease activity was present, IBD patients had fewer clonotypes in common with others than healthy twins did.

On this clonotype itself: Its specificity is unknown.

This clonotype was sampled from a human donor with ulcerative colitis or Crohn's disease, or a healthy co-twin of an affected twin (not recorded which). Input material: blood.

CDR3 residues: CATDFGTSINEQFF. V and J are TRBV10-2 and TRBJ2-1; TCRdb's D call of TRBD2 is untestable without DNA. In germline, CDR1 is WSHSY, CDR2 SAAADI. This CDR3 region has 14 residues.